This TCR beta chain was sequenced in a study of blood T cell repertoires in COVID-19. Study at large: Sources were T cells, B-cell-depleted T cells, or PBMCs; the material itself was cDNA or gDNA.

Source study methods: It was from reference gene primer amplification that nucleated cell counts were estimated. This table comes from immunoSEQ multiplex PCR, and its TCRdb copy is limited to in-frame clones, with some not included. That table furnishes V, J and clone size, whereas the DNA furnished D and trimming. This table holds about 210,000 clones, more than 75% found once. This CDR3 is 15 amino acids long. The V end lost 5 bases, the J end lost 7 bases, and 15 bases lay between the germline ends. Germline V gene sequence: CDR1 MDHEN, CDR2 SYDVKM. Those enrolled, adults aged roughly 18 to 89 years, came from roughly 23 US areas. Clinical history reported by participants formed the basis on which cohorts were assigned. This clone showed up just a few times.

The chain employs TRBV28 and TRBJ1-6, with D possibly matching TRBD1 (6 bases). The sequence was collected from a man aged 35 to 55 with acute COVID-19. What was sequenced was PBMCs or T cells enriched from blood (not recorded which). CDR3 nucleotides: TGTGCCAGCAGTCGCCGGGGGGCGGGAAATTCACCCCTCCACTTT. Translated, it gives CASSRRGAGNSPLHF.